The present T cell receptor beta chain was sequenced within a study of OX40 agonist ivuxolimab in advanced cancers. Here immunoSEQ multiplex PCR was the method, and the copy in TCRdb shows in-frame clones only, minus some. This sample carries some 43,000 clones, over 75% of them seen once, and the ten largest clones take less than 3.5%. The V and J ends lost 5 bases and 3 bases respectively, with 8 bases between them. Looked up from germline, CDR1 is MNHNS and CDR2 is SASEGT. The CDR3 runs 12 residues. The specimen comprised CD4+ or CD8+ T cells sorted from blood, sampled in a trial of the OX40 agonist ivuxolimab. This clonotype was sampled from an adult with an advanced solid tumor such as melanoma, head and neck, liver or kidney cancer. The chain uses TRBV6-1 and TRBJ2-7; D uncertain. CDR3 sequence reads: CASSQQSYEQYF. The DNA for the CDR3 is TGTGCCAGCAGTCAACAGAGCTACGAGCAGTACTTC.